The rows below give T cell receptor beta chains drawn from one sample of a study of monozygotic twins with inflammatory bowel disease. No DNA is given; TCRdb re-called the 5' RACE reads and lists each CDR3 protein once. Its table records approximately 210,000 distinct CDR3 sequences. Material for sequencing was blood. These receptors originate from a human donor with ulcerative colitis or Crohn's disease, or a healthy co-twin of an affected twin (not recorded which). The CDR3 runs from the conserved cysteine through the conserved F or W.

J,V,CDR3
TRBJ2-7,TRBV7-9,CASSFGTEGEQYF
TRBJ2-2,TRBV5-1,CASSADGTGELFF
TRBJ2-1,TRBV5-1,CAGSSTFFEGEQFF
TRBJ2-2,TRBV5-1,CASELSGTGDTGELFF
TRBJ2-3,TRBV29-1,CSAIRGGTDTQYF
TRBJ2-3,TRBV18,CASSPRGQQTDTQYF
TRBJ1-2,TRBV9,CASSPRGDYGYTF
TRBJ1-2,TRBV27,CASRDRGYGYTF
TRBJ1-1,TRBV7-9,CASILQGNTEAFF
TRBJ2-7,TRBV28,CASSAGLAGELYEQYF
TRBJ2-3,TRBV5-1,CASRPRPGPEDTQYF
TRBJ2-1,TRBV5-6,CASSGNSGGANEQFF
TRBJ1-1,TRBV6-5,CASSYGGNSNTEAFF
TRBJ2-5,TRBV12-3/TRBV12-4,CASSELGYGNQETQYF
TRBJ2-3,TRBV4-1,CASSQVPGTSTDTQYF
TRBJ1-1,TRBV12-3/TRBV12-4,CASSSRQGFEAFF
TRBJ2-7,TRBV15,CATSRAGTVYEQYF
TRBJ2-6,TRBV11-1,CASSFNIDTLDSGANVLTF
TRBJ1-3,TRBV6-5,CASSRESGNTIYF
TRBJ2-5,TRBV5-1,CASSLGDSWETQYF
TRBJ2-7,TRBV6-2/TRBV6-3,CASSYPLGQGSYEQYF
TRBJ1-5,TRBV28,CASSVDSLVLGGGNQPQHF
TRBJ2-5,TRBV20-1,CSAQRGVQETQYF
TRBJ1-4,TRBV27,CASSLSLQGREKLFF
TRBJ2-4,TRBV4-1,CASSLGPPRDVKNIQYF
TRBJ2-3,TRBV5-1,CASSLIALSTDTQYF
TRBJ2-7,TRBV9,CASSVPPDRRNEQYF
TRBJ2-1,TRBV11-2,CASSLEGTSVINEQFF
TRBJ2-2,TRBV25-1,CASSVNSPGELFF
TRBJ2-1,TRBV5-1,CASSLSSGSSYNEQFF
TRBJ1-4,TRBV3-1,CASSQMGRPDGKLFF
TRBJ2-2,TRBV5-1,CASSLAATGTGELFF
TRBJ1-2,TRBV3-1,CASSLTHPPHSDGYTF
TRBJ2-5,TRBV5-1,CASSLSRGLHETQYF
TRBJ2-6,TRBV5-1,CASSFEGRASGANVLTF
TRBJ2-2,TRBV7-2,CASSSGRANTGELFF
TRBJ1-1,TRBV24-1,CATSDTTGSEAFF